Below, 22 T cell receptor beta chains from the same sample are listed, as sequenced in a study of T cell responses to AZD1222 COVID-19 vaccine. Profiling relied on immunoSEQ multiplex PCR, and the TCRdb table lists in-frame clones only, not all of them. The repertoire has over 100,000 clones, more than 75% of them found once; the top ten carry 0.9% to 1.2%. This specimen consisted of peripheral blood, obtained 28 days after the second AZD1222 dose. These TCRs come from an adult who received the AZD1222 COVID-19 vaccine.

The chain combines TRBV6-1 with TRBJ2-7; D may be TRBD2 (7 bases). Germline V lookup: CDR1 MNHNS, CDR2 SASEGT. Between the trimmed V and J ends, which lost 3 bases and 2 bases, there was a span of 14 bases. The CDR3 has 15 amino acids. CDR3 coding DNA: TGTGCCAGCAGTGAGTTACCGGGGGGCACCTACGAGCAGTACTTC. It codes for CASSELPGGTYEQYF.

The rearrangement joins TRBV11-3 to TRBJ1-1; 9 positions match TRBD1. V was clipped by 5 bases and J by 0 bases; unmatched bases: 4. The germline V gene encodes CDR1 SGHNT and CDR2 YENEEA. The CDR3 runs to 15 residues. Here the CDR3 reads CASSVTGGMNTEAFF. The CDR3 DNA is TGTGCCAGCAGCGTGACAGGGGGAATGAACACTGAAGCTTTCTTT.

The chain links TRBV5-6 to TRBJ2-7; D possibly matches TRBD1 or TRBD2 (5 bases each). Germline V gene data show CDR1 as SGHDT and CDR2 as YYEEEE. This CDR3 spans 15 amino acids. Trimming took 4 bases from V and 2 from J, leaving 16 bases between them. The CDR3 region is CASSPEGEGPYEQYF. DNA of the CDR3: TGTGCCAGCAGCCCGGAAGGCGAGGGGCCCTACGAGCAGTACTTC.

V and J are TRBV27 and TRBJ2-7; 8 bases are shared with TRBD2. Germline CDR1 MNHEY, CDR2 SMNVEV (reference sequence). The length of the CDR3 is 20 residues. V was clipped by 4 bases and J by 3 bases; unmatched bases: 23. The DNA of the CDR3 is TGTGCCAGCAGTTCCTTCATATATCCACACAGCGGGAGCCATTACTACGAGCAGTACTTC. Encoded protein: CASSSFIYPHSGSHYYEQYF.

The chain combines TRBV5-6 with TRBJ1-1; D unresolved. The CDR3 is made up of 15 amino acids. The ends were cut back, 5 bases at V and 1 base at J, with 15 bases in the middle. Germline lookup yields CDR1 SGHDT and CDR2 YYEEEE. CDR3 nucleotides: TGTGCCAGCAGTTCGGAGCCCGGGAAGAACACTGAAGCTTTCTTT. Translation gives CASSSEPGKNTEAFF.

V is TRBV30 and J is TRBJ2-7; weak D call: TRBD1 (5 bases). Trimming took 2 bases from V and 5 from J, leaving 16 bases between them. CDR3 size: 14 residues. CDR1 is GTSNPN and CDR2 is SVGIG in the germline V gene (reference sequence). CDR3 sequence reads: CAWSLGPYFHEQYF. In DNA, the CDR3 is TGTGCCTGGAGTCTGGGGCCTTATTTCCACGAGCAGTACTTC.

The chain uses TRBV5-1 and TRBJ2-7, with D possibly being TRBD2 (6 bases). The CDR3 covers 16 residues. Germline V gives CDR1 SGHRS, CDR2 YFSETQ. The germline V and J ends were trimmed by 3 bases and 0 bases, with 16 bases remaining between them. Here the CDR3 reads CASSSGAGTLSYEQYF. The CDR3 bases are TGCGCCAGCAGCTCGGGAGCCGGGACTCTCTCCTACGAGCAGTACTTC.

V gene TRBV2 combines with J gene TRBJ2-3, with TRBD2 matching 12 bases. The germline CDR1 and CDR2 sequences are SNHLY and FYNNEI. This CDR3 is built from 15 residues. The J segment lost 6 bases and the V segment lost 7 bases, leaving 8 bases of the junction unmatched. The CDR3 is CASNRLAGAGDTQYF. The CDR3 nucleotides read TGTGCCAGCAACCGACTAGCGGGAGCTGGGGATACGCAGTATTTT.

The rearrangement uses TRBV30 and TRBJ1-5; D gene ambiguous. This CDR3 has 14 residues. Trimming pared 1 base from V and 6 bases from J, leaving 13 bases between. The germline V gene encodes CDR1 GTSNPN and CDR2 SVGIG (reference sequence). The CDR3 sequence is CAWSGGQTGQPQHF. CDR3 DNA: TGTGCCTGGAGTGGAGGCCAGACGGGTCAGCCCCAGCATTTT. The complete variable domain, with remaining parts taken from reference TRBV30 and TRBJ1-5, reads SQTIHQWPATLVQPVGSPLSLECTVEGTSNPNLYWYRQAAGRGLQLLFYSVGIGQISSEVPQNLSASRPQDRQFILSSKKLLLSDSGFYLCAWSGGQTGQPQHFGDGTRLSIL.

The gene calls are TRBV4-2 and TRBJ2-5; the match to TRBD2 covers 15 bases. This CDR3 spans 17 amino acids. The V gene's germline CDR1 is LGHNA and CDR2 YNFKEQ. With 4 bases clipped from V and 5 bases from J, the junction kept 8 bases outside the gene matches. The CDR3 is CASSPGTSGRLMETQYF. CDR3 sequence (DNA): TGTGCCAGCAGCCCTGGGACTAGCGGGAGGTTGATGGAGACCCAGTACTTC.

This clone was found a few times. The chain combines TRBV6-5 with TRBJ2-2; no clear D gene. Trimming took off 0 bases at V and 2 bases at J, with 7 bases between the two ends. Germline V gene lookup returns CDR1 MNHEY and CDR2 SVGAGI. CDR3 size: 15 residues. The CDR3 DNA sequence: TGTGCCAGCAGTTACTCGACCGACAACACCGGGGAGCTGTTTTTT. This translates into CASSYSTDNTGELFF.

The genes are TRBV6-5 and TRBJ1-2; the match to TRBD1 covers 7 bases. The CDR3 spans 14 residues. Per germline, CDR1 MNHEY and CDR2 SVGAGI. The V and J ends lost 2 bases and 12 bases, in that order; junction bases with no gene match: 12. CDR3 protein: CASSYRQGMGPNTF. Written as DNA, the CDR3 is TGTGCCAGCAGTTACCGACAGGGTATGGGTCCAAACACCTTC.

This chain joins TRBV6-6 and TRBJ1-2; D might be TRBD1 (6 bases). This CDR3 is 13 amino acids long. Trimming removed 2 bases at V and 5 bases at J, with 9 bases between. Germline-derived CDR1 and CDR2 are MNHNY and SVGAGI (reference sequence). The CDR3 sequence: CASSYRTVYGYTF. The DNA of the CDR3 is TGTGCCAGCAGTTACCGGACAGTTTATGGCTACACCTTC.

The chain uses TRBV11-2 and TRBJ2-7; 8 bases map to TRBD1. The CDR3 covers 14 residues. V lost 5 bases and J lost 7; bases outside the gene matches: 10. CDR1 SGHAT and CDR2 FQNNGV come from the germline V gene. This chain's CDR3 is CASSMGRTGREQYF. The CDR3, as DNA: TGTGCCAGCAGCATGGGGCGGACAGGGAGGGAGCAGTACTTC.

The CDR3 protein is CASSEPRDALNTEAFF. Written as DNA, the CDR3 is TGTGCCAGCAGTGAACCCCGGGACGCCCTGAACACTGAAGCTTTCTTT. The gene calls are TRBV2 and TRBJ1-1, with TRBD1 as a possible D gene (5 bases). V was pared by 2 bases and J by 0 bases, with 13 bases between. CDR3 size: 16 residues. The germline V gene encodes CDR1 SNHLY and CDR2 FYNNEI. The variable domain in full, with the rest retrieved from reference TRBV2 and TRBJ1-1, is EPEVTQTPSHQVTQMGQEVILRCVPISNHLYFYWYRQILGQKVEFLVSFYNNEISEKSEIFDDQFSVERPDGSNFTLKIRSTKLEDSAMYFCASSEPRDALNTEAFFGQGTRLTVV.

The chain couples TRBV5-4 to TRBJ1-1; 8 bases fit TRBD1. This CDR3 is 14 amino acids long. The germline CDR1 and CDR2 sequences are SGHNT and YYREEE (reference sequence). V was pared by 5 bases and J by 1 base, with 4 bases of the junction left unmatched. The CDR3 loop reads CASRPDRANTEAFF. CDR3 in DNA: TGTGCCAGCAGACCGGACAGGGCGAACACTGAAGCTTTCTTT.

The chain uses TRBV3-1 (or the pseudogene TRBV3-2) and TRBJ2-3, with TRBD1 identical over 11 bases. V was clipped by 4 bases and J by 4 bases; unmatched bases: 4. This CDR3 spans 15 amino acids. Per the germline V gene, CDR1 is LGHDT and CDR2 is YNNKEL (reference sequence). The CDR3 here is CASSRRTGGSDTQYF. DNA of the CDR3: TGTGCCAGCAGCCGGAGGACAGGGGGCTCAGATACGCAGTATTTT.

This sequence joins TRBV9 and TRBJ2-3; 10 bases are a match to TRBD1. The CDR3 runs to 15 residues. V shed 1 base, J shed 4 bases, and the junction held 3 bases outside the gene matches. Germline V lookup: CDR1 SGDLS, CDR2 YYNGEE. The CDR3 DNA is TGTGCCAGCAGCGTAACCGGACAGGGGGCAGATACGCAGTATTTT. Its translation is CASSVTGQGADTQYF.

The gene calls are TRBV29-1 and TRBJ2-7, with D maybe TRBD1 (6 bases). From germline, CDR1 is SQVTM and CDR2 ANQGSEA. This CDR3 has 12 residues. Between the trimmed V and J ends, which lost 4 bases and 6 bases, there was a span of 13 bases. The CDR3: CSVALQGSEQYF. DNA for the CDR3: TGCAGCGTTGCCCTACAGGGATCCGAGCAGTACTTC.

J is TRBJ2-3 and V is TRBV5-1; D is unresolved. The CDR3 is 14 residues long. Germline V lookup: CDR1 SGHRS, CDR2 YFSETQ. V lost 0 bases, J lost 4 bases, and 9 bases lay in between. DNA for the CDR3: TGCGCCAGCAGCTTGGTCGACGGGTCAGATACGCAGTATTTT. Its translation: CASSLVDGSDTQYF.

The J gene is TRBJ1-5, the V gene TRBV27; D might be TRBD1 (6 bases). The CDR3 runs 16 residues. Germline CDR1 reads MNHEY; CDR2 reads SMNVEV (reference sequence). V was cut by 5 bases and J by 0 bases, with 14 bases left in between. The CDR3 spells CASSPQGRYSNQPQHF. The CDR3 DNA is TGTGCCAGCAGTCCCCAGGGGAGGTATAGCAATCAGCCCCAGCATTTT.

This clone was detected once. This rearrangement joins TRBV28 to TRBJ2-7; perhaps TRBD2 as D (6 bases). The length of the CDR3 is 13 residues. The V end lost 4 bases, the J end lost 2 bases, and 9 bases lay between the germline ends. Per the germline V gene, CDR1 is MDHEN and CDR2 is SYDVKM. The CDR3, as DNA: TGTGCCAGCAGTTACGGGACTCCCTACGAGCAGTACTTC. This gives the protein CASSYGTPYEQYF.